One sample yielded the 32 T cell receptor beta chains listed below, sequenced in a study of technical replicates of blood from a handful of donors. Measured with immunoSEQ multiplex PCR; TCRdb has only the in-frame clones, and not every one. The sample yields roughly 90,000 clones, just under 95% seen once. The sample taken for sequencing was T cells isolated from PBMCs. These receptor sequences come from a human donor in good health.

The rearrangement uses TRBV19 and TRBJ2-7; TRBD2 aligns across 7 bases. Trimming removed 4 bases from V and 2 bases from J; junction bases left unmatched: 5. The CDR3 spans 14 residues. Per germline, CDR1 LNHDA and CDR2 SQIVND (reference sequence). For the CDR3, the DNA is TGTGCCAGTAGTACCGGGGGAGGGCCCTACGAGCAGTACTTC. The encoded protein is CASSTGGGPYEQYF.

The CDR3 nucleotides read TGTGCCACCTCACGGACTAGCGGCACAGATACGCAGTATTTT. As protein: CATSRTSGTDTQYF. This rearrangement joins TRBV13 to TRBJ2-3, with 9 bases fitting TRBD2. Germline CDR1 and CDR2: PRHDT and FYEKMQ (reference sequence). The CDR3 loop spans 14 amino acids. V was clipped by 10 bases and J by 1 base; unmatched bases: 6.

The rearrangement links TRBV11-3 to TRBJ1-1; 8 nucleotides line up with TRBD1. The CDR3 extends over 15 amino acids. V lost 5 bases to trimming and J lost 1 base; unmatched junction nucleotides: 6. The germline CDR1 and CDR2 sequences are SGHNT and YENEEA. Written as DNA, the CDR3 is TGTGCCAGCAGCCCAGGACAGGGCGCGAACACTGAAGCTTTCTTT. Its translation: CASSPGQGANTEAFF.

The chain is built from TRBV27 and TRBJ2-3, with 8 bases aligning to TRBD1. The CDR3 is 14 residues long. CDR1 MNHEY and CDR2 SMNVEV come from the germline V gene (reference sequence). The junction had 11 bases not matched to a gene; V was cut back by 7 bases and J by 8 bases. This chain's CDR3 is CASTTGQGQVTQYF. CDR3 coding DNA: TGTGCCAGCACCACCGGACAGGGTCAAGTTACGCAGTATTTT.

The chain has TRBV5-1 and TRBJ2-1; the D gene is possibly TRBD1 (6 bases). The CDR3 totals 13 residues. The germline V gene encodes CDR1 SGHRS and CDR2 YFSETQ. Trimming stripped 7 bases from V and 7 bases from J, with 15 bases between. CDR3 DNA: TGCGCCAGCTCCAGGGGATTCACTAATGAGCAGTTCTTC. Protein: CASSRGFTNEQFF.

The V and J genes are TRBV2 and TRBJ1-2; TRBD1 matches 9 bases. The CDR3 is made up of 14 amino acids. The trim removed 6 bases at V and 6 bases at J, leaving 8 bases unmatched. The germline V gene has CDR1 SNHLY and CDR2 FYNNEI. The CDR3 nucleotides read TGTGCCAGCAGAGAGGGACAGGGATTTGATGGCTACACCTTC. Its protein is CASREGQGFDGYTF.

The chain uses TRBV27 and TRBJ2-5; possible D gene TRBD1, 6 bases. The CDR3 contains 14 residues. Germline CDR1 and CDR2: MNHEY and SMNVEV (reference sequence). Trimming removed 8 bases at V and 4 bases at J, with 17 bases between. CDR3 protein: CASATGGGAETQYF. The CDR3 DNA sequence: TGTGCCAGCGCCACGGGTGGGGGCGCAGAGACCCAGTACTTC.

The rearrangement links TRBV2 to TRBJ2-1; TRBD1 matches 8 bases. The CDR3 contains 15 residues. The junction had 6 bases not matched to a gene; V was cut back by 5 bases and J by 3 bases. Looked up from germline, CDR1 is SNHLY and CDR2 is FYNNEI. The CDR3 DNA reads TGTGCCAGCAGTTGGACAGGGACCCTCTACAATGAGCAGTTCTTC. Its protein is CASSWTGTLYNEQFF.

The CDR3 is CASSPPRADYGYTF. CDR3 nucleotide sequence: TGCGCCAGCAGCCCCCCCAGGGCTGACTATGGCTACACCTTC. J is TRBJ1-2 and V is TRBV4-1; TRBD1 is a possible D gene (5 bases). Trimming pared 4 bases from V and 3 bases from J, leaving 12 bases between. The CDR3 covers 14 residues. Germline CDR1 and CDR2: MGHRA and YSYEKL.

The V and J genes are TRBV7-9 and TRBJ1-4; D is possibly TRBD1 (5 bases). With 4 bases removed from V and 2 bases from J, the gap between germline ends came to 14 bases. Germline loops: CDR1 SEHNR, CDR2 FQNEAQ (reference sequence). The CDR3 spans 16 residues. Written as DNA, the CDR3 is TGTGCCAGCAGCTCTCTGGTGGACACCACTAATGAAAAACTGTTTTTT. Protein: CASSSLVDTTNEKLFF.

CDR3 in DNA: TGTGCCAGCAGCTTAGGCTTTCGGGGCTATGGCTACACCTTC. Translated, it gives CASSLGFRGYGYTF. The V gene is TRBV11-3, the J gene TRBJ1-2; D is unclear. CDR3 length: 14 amino acids. V lost 1 base to trimming and J lost 4 bases, with 10 bases between them. Per germline, CDR1 SGHNT and CDR2 YENEEA.

V usage is TRBV19 and J usage is TRBJ1-4; tentative D call: TRBD1 (5 bases). This CDR3 contains 14 residues. V was clipped by 7 bases and J by 5 bases, with 14 bases between them. The germline gives CDR1 LNHDA, CDR2 SQIVND (reference sequence). The CDR3 DNA reads as TGTGCCAGTACTTTAAGGGGCCTCAATGAAAAACTGTTTTTT. It yields the protein CASTLRGLNEKLFF.

The V call is TRBV2, the J call TRBJ2-5; D uncertain. V dropped 3 bases and J dropped 10 bases, with 12 bases sitting between them. Germline CDR1 SNHLY, CDR2 FYNNEI. The CDR3 has 12 amino acids. In DNA form, the CDR3 reads TGTGCCAGCAGTGATCCCCGGGTGAACCAGTACTTC. Protein product: CASSDPRVNQYF.

The sample holds one count of this clone. The V call is TRBV2, the J call TRBJ2-7; a possible D gene is TRBD2 (5 bases). V shed 7 bases and J shed 4 bases, with 14 bases lying between them. CDR1 SNHLY and CDR2 FYNNEI come from the germline V gene. This CDR3 has 13 residues. This chain's CDR3 is CASNPSPIYEQYF. The CDR3 bases are TGTGCCAGCAACCCTAGCCCAATTTACGAGCAGTACTTC.

The V gene is TRBV5-4, the J gene TRBJ1-2, with a weak D call TRBD1 (6 bases). Germline CDR1 is SGHNT and CDR2 is YYREEE (reference sequence). Deletions cut 5 bases from V and 0 bases from J, with 23 bases between. This CDR3 has 18 residues. This CDR3 is CASRIRGAGDLANYGYTF. The CDR3 nucleotides are TGTGCCAGCAGAATTCGGGGGGCAGGGGACCTAGCTAACTATGGCTACACCTTC.

The chain uses TRBV19 and TRBJ1-2; tentative D call: TRBD1 (6 bases). This CDR3 has 13 residues. V lost 3 bases and J 8 bases, leaving 13 bases between the germline ends. Germline CDR1 reads LNHDA; CDR2 reads SQIVND (reference sequence). DNA for the CDR3: TGTGCCAGTAGTATTAGGCCTGGGGGCGGCTACACCTTC. It specifies CASSIRPGGGYTF.

CDR3 amino acids: CASSPGQSSGGGTDTQYF. CDR3 nucleotides: TGTGCCAGCAGCCCAGGACAGAGTAGCGGGGGTGGGACAGATACGCAGTATTTT. V usage is TRBV7-8 and J usage is TRBJ2-3, with 9 nucleotides matching TRBD2. This CDR3 spans 18 amino acids. Germline V gene lookup returns CDR1 SGHVS and CDR2 FQNEAQ. V lost 5 bases, J lost 3 bases, and 15 bases stayed unmatched. The complete variable domain, with remaining parts taken from reference TRBV7-8 and TRBJ2-3, reads GAGVSQSPRYKVAKRGQDVALRCDPISGHVSLFWYQQALGQGPEFLTYFQNEAQLDKSGLPSDRFFAERPEGSVSTLKIQRTQQEDSAVYLCASSPGQSSGGGTDTQYFGPGTRLTVL.

The chain links TRBV15 to TRBJ2-5, with D uncertain. The germline V and J ends were trimmed by 3 bases and 5 bases, with 13 bases remaining between them. Germline assignment: CDR1 LNHNV and CDR2 YYDKDF (reference sequence). The CDR3 covers 14 residues. The CDR3 DNA reads TGTGCCACCAGCAGGGCACCAGGTTATGAGACCCAGTACTTC. This gives the protein CATSRAPGYETQYF.

The CDR3 loop reads CASSLQGLNTEAFF. The CDR3 nucleotides read TGTGCCAGCAGCTTACAGGGTTTGAACACTGAAGCTTTCTTT. The chain joins TRBV7-3 to TRBJ1-1; possible D gene TRBD1, 5 bases. This CDR3 spans 14 amino acids. Trimming stripped 2 bases from V and 0 bases from J, with 7 bases between. The germline gives CDR1 SGHTA, CDR2 FQGTGA.

This sequence joins TRBV12-2 and TRBJ1-2. TRBV12-2 is flagged as a pseudogene. The CDR3 has 11 amino acids. The CDR3 DNA reads as TGTGCAAGTCGCCCCTCGCTAGACTACACCTTC. Translating it yields CASRPSLDYTF.

J is TRBJ2-1 and V is TRBV30, with D possibly matching TRBD2 (7 bases). Germline assignment: CDR1 GTSNPN and CDR2 SVGIG (reference sequence). There are 19 residues in the CDR3. The V end was cut by 0 bases, the J end by 0 bases, with 21 bases between. The CDR3 is CAWSVEGGGPFSSYNEQFF. CDR3 DNA sequence: TGTGCCTGGAGTGTAGAGGGCGGGGGCCCCTTCAGCTCCTACAATGAGCAGTTCTTC.

The chain has TRBV7-2 and TRBJ1-5; the match to TRBD1 covers 10 bases. The trim removed 4 bases at V and 7 bases at J, leaving 4 bases unmatched. Germline loops: CDR1 SGHTA, CDR2 FQGNSA. This CDR3 is built from 14 residues. The CDR3 protein is CASSSGTGVQPQHF. The CDR3 DNA reads TGTGCCAGCAGCTCGGGGACAGGGGTACAGCCCCAGCATTTT.

The genes are TRBV7-9 and TRBJ2-7; D unresolved. V was clipped by 5 bases and J by 4 bases, with 9 bases between them. CDR3 length equals 12 residues. From germline, CDR1 is SEHNR and CDR2 FQNEAQ (reference sequence). This CDR3 is CASSPPTYEQYF. In DNA, the CDR3 is TGTGCCAGCAGCCCCCCTACTTACGAGCAGTACTTC.

A remark on this clone: A junction end diverges from the germline sequence, so it may reflect a read error. This chain uses TRBV9 with TRBJ2-3; 16 nucleotides line up with TRBD2. CDR3 length equals 17 residues. Germline V lookup: CDR1 SGDLS, CDR2 YYNGEE. As DNA, the CDR3 is TGTACCAGCAGCGTAGGGGGACTAGCGGGGGGGACAGATACGCAGTATTTT. It yields the protein CTSSVGGLAGGTDTQYF.

The chain is built from TRBV15 and TRBJ2-1, with 9 positions matching TRBD2. The V segment lost 3 bases and the J segment 6 bases; nucleotides outside the gene matches: 9. The CDR3 sequence is 16 residues long. The V gene's germline CDR1 is LNHNV and CDR2 YYDKDF (reference sequence). The CDR3, as DNA: TGTGCCACCAGCAGGGCCGGGACTAGCTTGTTCAATGAGCAGTTCTTC. This gives the protein CATSRAGTSLFNEQFF.

This clone has only a few counts. The chain combines TRBV5-4 with TRBJ1-1; tentative D call: TRBD1 (5 bases). V lost 0 bases and J 8 bases, leaving 8 bases between the germline ends. The CDR3 consists of 12 residues. Germline lookup yields CDR1 SGHNT and CDR2 YYREEE (reference sequence). CDR3 sequence reads: CASSLVWGEAFF. CDR3 nucleotide sequence: TGTGCCAGCAGCTTGGTTTGGGGCGAAGCTTTCTTT.

The gene calls are TRBV2 and TRBJ2-5, with D possibly TRBD2 on 6 matching bases. Germline assignment: CDR1 SNHLY and CDR2 FYNNEI. With 2 bases removed from V and 4 bases from J, the gap between germline ends came to 17 bases. The CDR3 sequence is 16 residues long. CDR3 residues: CASSELAWGSGETQYF. The CDR3 DNA is TGTGCCAGCAGTGAACTAGCGTGGGGCTCCGGAGAGACCCAGTACTTC.

The V gene is TRBV10-3, the J gene TRBJ2-3; 7 nucleotides line up with TRBD2. The germline gives CDR1 ENHRY, CDR2 SYGVKD. Trimming cost V 5 bases and J 10 bases; bases outside gene matches: 15. The CDR3 sequence is 15 residues long. The CDR3 nucleotides read TGTGCCATCAGTCAAACGGGAGGAGGGGAACGTGCGCAGTATTTT. Amino acid sequence: CAISQTGGGERAQYF.

The rearrangement links TRBV5-1 to TRBJ2-7; D unresolved. V lost 4 bases, J lost 3 bases, and 11 bases lay in between. Germline CDR1 is SGHRS and CDR2 is YFSETQ. The CDR3 contains 13 residues. CDR3 protein: CASSAGSYYEQYF. CDR3 coding DNA: TGCGCCAGCAGCGCCGGGTCGTACTACGAGCAGTACTTC.

The rearrangement links TRBV5-1 to TRBJ2-5; 7 bases are a match to TRBD2. The CDR3 covers 14 residues. The germline CDR1 and CDR2 sequences are SGHRS and YFSETQ. V trimming: 4 bases; J trimming: 2 bases; junction bases outside the gene matches: 5. In nucleotides, the CDR3 is TGCGCCAGCAGCCGCACTAGCGTGCAAGAGACCCAGTACTTC. The encoded protein is CASSRTSVQETQYF. Looking up the rest from reference TRBV5-1 and TRBJ2-5 gives the full variable domain: KAGVTQTPRYLIKTRGQQVTLSCSPISGHRSVSWYQQTPGQGLQFLFEYFSETQRNKGNFPGRFSGRQFSNSRSEMNVSTLELGDSALYLCASSRTSVQETQYFGPGTRLLVL.

The genes are TRBV7-2 and TRBJ2-2; D is unresolved. The length of the CDR3 is 12 residues. Germline V gene lookup returns CDR1 SGHTA and CDR2 FQGNSA. V was cut by 9 bases and J by 2 bases, with 7 bases left in between. In nucleotides, the CDR3 is TGTGCCAGAATAATCAACACCGGGGAGCTGTTTTTT. Protein sequence: CARIINTGELFF.

The genes are TRBV27 and TRBJ1-2, with D perhaps TRBD1 (5 bases). This CDR3 comprises 13 residues. V was clipped by 2 bases and J by 5 bases, with 9 bases between them. Germline V gene data show CDR1 as MNHEY and CDR2 as SMNVEV (reference sequence). The chain's CDR3 is CASSLGGGYGYTF. CDR3 DNA: TGTGCCAGCAGTTTAGGGGGGGGGTATGGCTACACCTTC.